Listed below are T cell receptor beta chains from one sample, sequenced in a study of T cell repertoires in cytomegalovirus infection. TCRdb used MiXCR to reprocess the reads, holding one entry per CDR3 protein. Of roughly 180,000 distinct CDR3 sequences listed, roughly 28% are singletons. The sequencing sample was made of PBMCs. The receptors derive from a human donor in good health (CMV status not recorded). Some clones in this sample may be carry-over from other donors' samples. The CDR3 runs from the conserved cysteine through the conserved F or W. A D gene is named only where the DNA matches it firmly. Size is omitted from some rows. Given values are once, few, many or a class for expanded clones.

j_gene | d_gene | v_gene | abundance | CDR3aa | CDR3nt
TRBJ2-1 | TRBD2 | TRBV7-6 | few | CASSLLAGADRSSYNEQFF | TGTGCCAGCAGTCTTCTAGCGGGGGCCGACCGGAGCTCCTACAATGAGCAGTTCTTC
TRBJ2-4 | TRBD1 | TRBV12-3/TRBV12-4 | - | CASSSRRDRGAKNIQYF | TGTGCCAGCAGTTCCCGTAGGGACAGGGGAGCCAAAAACATTCAGTACTTC
TRBJ2-2 | - | TRBV29-1 | few | CSVDSGYTGELFF | TGCAGCGTTGATTCTGGGTACACCGGGGAGCTGTTTTTT
TRBJ1-4 | TRBD1 | TRBV5-5 | few | CASSLTGDAEKLFF | TGTGCCAGCAGCTTGACAGGGGATGCAGAAAAACTGTTTTTT
TRBJ2-6 | - | TRBV6-2/TRBV6-3 | many | CASKWRDSGANVLTF | TGTGCCAGCAAGTGGCGGGACTCTGGGGCCAACGTCCTGACTTTC
TRBJ2-3 | TRBD1 | TRBV5-1 | - | CASSRALNRRQGSNTQYF | TGCGCCAGCAGCCGTGCCTTGAATCGACGACAGGGAAGTAATACGCAGTATTTT
TRBJ2-2 | - | TRBV5-8 | - | CASSPWRQGGSGELFF | TGTGCCAGCAGCCCCTGGAGGCAGGGGGGAAGCGGGGAGCTGTTTTTT
TRBJ2-1 | TRBD2 | TRBV7-2 | - | CASSSRAGAPNLEQFF | TGTGCCAGCAGCTCACGAGCGGGGGCCCCGAATTTAGAGCAGTTCTTC
TRBJ1-1 | - | TRBV7-3 | few | CASSLKGRDEAFF | TGTGCCAGCAGCTTAAAGGGTCGCGATGAAGCTTTCTTT
TRBJ1-6 | - | TRBV6-5 | - | CGSTSLGSYNSPLHF | TGTGGCAGCACTAGCCTGGGCTCCTATAATTCACCCCTCCACTTT
TRBJ2-2 | - | TRBV18 | few | CASSPPGSEGGELFF | TGTGCCAGCTCACCACCGGGCTCAGAAGGCGGGGAGCTGTTTTTT
TRBJ1-1 | - | TRBV12-3/TRBV12-4 | - | CASSFGGRSAFF | TGTGCCAGCAGTTTCGGGGGGCGATCAGCTTTCTTT